This T cell receptor beta chain was sequenced for a study of blood T cell repertoires in COVID-19. Study as a whole: Whether acute or convalescent, the COVID-19 samples came from the United States, Italy and Spain. In each case, the material was cDNA or gDNA derived from T cells, B-cell-depleted T cells, or PBMCs.

Generated by immunoSEQ multiplex PCR, the TCRdb table keeps only in-frame clones and is missing some. The table has 320,000 or so clones, about 90% seen once. Cohorts were based on clinical histories the participants reported. Sequenced material: PBMCs or T cells enriched from blood (not recorded which). The sequence derives from a woman between 25 and 40 years old who had recovered from COVID-19.

CDR3 nucleotide sequence: TGTGCCAGCAGCTTAGGGACGGGGGGTTATGGCTACACCTTC. This sequence encodes CASSLGTGGYGYTF. The chain is built from TRBV11-2 and TRBJ1-2, with D possibly being TRBD1 (5 bases). CDR3 size: 14 residues. CDR1 SGHAT and CDR2 FQNNGV come from the germline V gene. The V end lost 1 base, the J end lost 5 bases, and 11 bases lay between the germline ends.